This T cell receptor beta chain was observed in a study of identical twins (dated by TCRdb to between 2015 and 2016). About the investigation overall: The study deep-sequenced TCR alpha and beta repertoires from monozygotic twins, unrelated adults of various ages and cord blood to test whether fetal clonotypes persist. To rule out contamination, the twin experiments were replicated at different times with different library preparation protocols. Results the study describes overall, beyond this receptor: Compared with coincidental sharing between unrelated individuals, out-of-frame TCR alpha sequences shared between twins showed an excess of sequences with low generation probability. In monozygotic twins, recombination models systematically underestimated out-of-frame TCR alpha sharing, but the models matched the sharing seen between unrelated individuals. Fewer insertions were carried by abundant cord blood beta clonotypes; a weaker similar trend was observed in young adult naive repertoires, while no such trend was observed in memory repertoires. Zero-insertion analyses could be partly confounded by invariant T cells such as MAIT and iNKT, though diverse VJ usage argued against such confounding for most clonotypes. In beta out-of-frame sequences, excess twin sharing was weaker, because having fewer shared sequences lowered the signal-to-noise ratio. Because the same donors could not be followed over many years, the conclusions depended on cross-sectional statistical analysis.

The library was generated by 5' RACE. The data were produced on an Illumina HiSeq 2000. A universal primer binding site was introduced by template switching, and a unique molecular identifier was present in the final cDNA, enabling accurate counting of TCR cDNA molecules. Specific primers in the conserved constant-segment region were used to synthesize first-strand cDNA for the TCR alpha and beta chains. Each cDNA library was double barcoded, with a SMART-Mk sample barcode plus Illumina barcodes, to control for contamination. TruSeq adapter sequences along with Illumina sample barcodes were introduced in two successive PCR steps. Sequencing of the TCR alpha and beta cDNA libraries was done on the Illumina HiSeq platform using custom primers. The authors' analysis ran thus. MiGEC was used to process raw reads and extract unique molecular identifiers, and MiXCR was used to find CDR3 positions. Recombination models were inferred per individual with the repgenHMM and IGoR tools using an EM algorithm. Shared clonotypes were analyzed with the tcR package in R, and sharing was normalized by the product of cloneset sizes. To study raw recombination without the effects of thymic and clonal selection, out-of-frame nonproductive sequences were analyzed. The public reads were run again by TCRdb, first through fastp at Q25 and then through MiXCR, and only productive beta chains were kept. Each entry merges the rows of one CDR3 protein and shows their most common DNA and genes. The V and J calls here are based on TCRdb, not the publication. Present in this sample are under 400,000 distinct CDR3 sequences, roughly 9% of which were seen just once. 7.5% to 9.5% of the sample is in the top ten clones.

Only healthy Caucasian donors were included. The researchers also sequenced three unrelated adults who were not twins: a male aged 18 to 29, a male aged 50 to 60, and a female aged 50 to 60. Miltenyi CD45RO+ enrichment and human naive T-cell isolation kits were used to isolate memory (CD45RO+) and naive T cells from PBMC. The germline V gene encodes CDR1 MGHRA and CDR2 YSYEKL. V and J are truncated by 1 base and 3 bases respectively, leaving an intervening sequence of 14 bases. From cysteine to phenylalanine, the CDR3 is 16 amino acids long. Just CDR3 DNA is preserved here, 48 bases in frame from base 1. A few counts support this clonotype. Its antigen specificity is not known. Within one base of it there is no much larger clone, and no base qualities were kept.

Sequencing input: naive T cells sorted from blood. The intended sense of this specimen's cell subset or site label: cells isolated with a human naive T-cell isolation kit. The chain uses TRBV4-1 and TRBJ2-3, with no reliable assignment of the D segment. This sequence originates from a woman between 50 and 59 years old in good health. The CDR3 loop reads CASSQVSVTSTDTQYF. Here is the DNA: TGCGCCAGCAGCCAAGTGTCGGTAACGTCGACAGATACGCAGTATTTT.